This T cell receptor (beta chain) derives from a study of OX40 agonist ivuxolimab in advanced cancers. Some background on the complete study: The costimulatory receptor OX40 (CD134) was targeted by ivuxolimab, a fully human IgG2 agonistic monoclonal antibody. Intravenous ivuxolimab was administered to patients every 2 weeks at six dose levels: 0.01, 0.1, 0.3, 1.5, 3 and 10 mg/kg. Among the roughly 50 dose-escalation patients, 19 had hepatocellular carcinoma, around 15 melanoma, 9 renal cell carcinoma and 9 head and neck cancer. A male proportion of approximately 83% and a mean age of approximately 61 years, ranging from roughly 23 to 80, were recorded for the dose-escalation cohort. Patients were allowed to have had prior anti-PD-1, anti-PD-L1 or anti-CTLA-4 therapy, and approximately 37% of the dose-escalation patients had been treated with checkpoint inhibitors. Partial responses were achieved by three dose-escalation patients, of whom one had hepatocellular carcinoma and two had cutaneous melanoma. Peripheral TCRbeta sequencing was intended to test whether TCR sequence diversity was altered and clonal T-cell expansion was caused by ivuxolimab. The paper describes the monotherapy dose-escalation part (N of about 52 patients) of the phase I trial of ivuxolimab. The study at large found these results: After ivuxolimab, more expanded clones were found on average in CD8+ T cells than in CD4+ T cells. Low levels of normalized T-cell clonal expansion were also seen in some nonresponding patients. Partial responders in the 0.1-3.0 mg/kg groups had among the lowest normalized peripheral clonal expansion, especially among CD8+ T cells. At doses of 0.1 to 3.0 mg/kg, clonal expansion of both CD4+ and CD8+ blood T cells was observed from baseline to week 6. The antigen specificity of the peripheral T cells that underwent clonal expansion was not determined.

The trial excluded patients who had a history of autoimmune disease or who were on systemic immunosuppression. In every dose cohort, peripheral blood was drawn for TCR sequencing at baseline, cycle 4 day 1, and cycle 7 day 1. The samples were taken from a phase I, first-in-human, multicenter, open-label dose-escalation trial of ivuxolimab. Adults with locally advanced or metastatic melanoma, renal cell, hepatocellular, or head and neck squamous cell carcinoma were enrolled in the trial. Before TCR sequencing, CD4+ T cells and CD8+ T cells were sorted from peripheral blood as separate populations. Notes on this clone: Its target antigen remains unknown. Qualities for individual bases were not recorded, and no much larger clone is one base off.

Genomic DNA was isolated from the sorted cells so that the TCRbeta CDR3 region could be sequenced. The immunoSEQ Assay was used to sequence the TCRbeta CDR3 regions. The clones in this table, taken by TCRdb from immuneACCESS, are in-frame only. Not every clone is retained; where verified, under half of the shortfall comes from an unresolved V gene, and the cause of the rest is unknown. Present in this sample are roughly 20,000 clones, about 89% of which were seen just once. The ten most abundant clones make up 15% to 20% of the sample. V has 3 bases trimmed and J has 3 bases trimmed; junction bases matching no gene number 4. Its CDR3 holds 15 amino acids, cysteine through phenylalanine. CDR3 DNA only is kept here, 45 bases in frame from base 1. CDR1 and CDR2 were assigned from the germline V gene as SGHAT and FQNNGV.

The receptor's source is an adult with an advanced solid tumor such as melanoma, head and neck, liver or kidney cancer. This chain is built from TRBV11-2 and TRBJ2-2, with 7 middle bases fitting TRBD1. The source material was CD4+ or CD8+ T cells sorted from blood, sampled in a trial of the OX40 agonist ivuxolimab. The DNA is TGTGCCAGCAGCTTGGGGACAGCTTACACCGGGGAGCTGTTTTTT. This codes for CASSLGTAYTGELFF.